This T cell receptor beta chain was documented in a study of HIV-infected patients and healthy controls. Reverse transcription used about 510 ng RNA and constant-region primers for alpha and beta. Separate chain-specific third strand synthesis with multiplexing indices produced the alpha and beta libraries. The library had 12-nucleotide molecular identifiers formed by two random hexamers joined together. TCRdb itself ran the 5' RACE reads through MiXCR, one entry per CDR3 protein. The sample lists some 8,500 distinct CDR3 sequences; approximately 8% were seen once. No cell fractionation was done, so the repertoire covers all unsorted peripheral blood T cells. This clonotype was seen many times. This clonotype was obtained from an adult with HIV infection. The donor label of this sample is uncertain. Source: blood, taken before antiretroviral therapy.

The DNA for the CDR3 is TGTGCCAGTAGTATATACAGGGGAAATGAGCAGTTCTTC. Protein product: CASSIYRGNEQFF. V gene TRBV19 combines with J gene TRBJ2-1, with 7 bases fitting TRBD1. The CDR3 is made up of 13 amino acids. Germline V gene sequence: CDR1 LNHDA, CDR2 SQIVND (reference sequence). V shed 2 bases and J 7 bases; nucleotides not matched to a gene: 2.